Listed below are T cell receptor beta chains from one sample, sequenced in a study of T cells in Graves' hyperthyroidism and ophthalmopathy. TCRdb passed the multiplex PCR reads through MiXCR, listing each CDR3 protein once. This table holds approximately 600,000 distinct CDR3 sequences, less than 25% found once. Sequencing was done on a sample of blood. These receptors were collected from a man in his thirties or forties with Graves' ophthalmopathy. Both conserved end residues are part of each CDR3. The D gene is left open where the match is weak. Size values are once, few and many counts, or a class for expanded clones, and some rows have none.

DNA	CDR3	D	V	J	size
TGTGCCAGCAGCTTAGAGACGCGCGTGGGCCGGAACACTGAAGCTTTCTTT	CASSLETRVGRNTEAFF	NA	TRBV13	TRBJ1-1	few
TGTGCCAGCAGTTCCGAGGGACAACTTTTCTATGGCTACACCTTC	CASSSEGQLFYGYTF	NA	TRBV28	TRBJ1-2	many
TGTGCCAGCAGCTTAGCCGGACTAGCGGGAGGGCGGGGAGATACGCAGTATTTT	CASSLAGLAGGRGDTQYF	TRBD2	TRBV7-2	TRBJ2-3	few
TGTGCCAGCAGTTACTCGAAGGCTGAATATGAGCAGTTCTTC	CASSYSKAEYEQFF	NA	TRBV6-5	TRBJ2-1	few
TGTGCCAGCAGCTATTCGGGACTTTACAATGAGCAGTTCTTC	CASSYSGLYNEQFF	NA	TRBV14	TRBJ2-1	NA
TGTGCCAGCAGTGATACAGGGAGCACCGGGGAGCTGTTTTTT	CASSDTGSTGELFF	NA	TRBV6-1	TRBJ2-2	many
TGCGCCAGCGGAACCGGACAGGGCTGGAATCAGCCCCAGCATTTT	CASGTGQGWNQPQHF	TRBD1	TRBV4-1	TRBJ1-5	NA
TGTGCCAGCTCACCAAACGAAATTACAGGGGGCACTGAAGCTTTCTTT	CASSPNEITGGTEAFF	TRBD1	TRBV18	TRBJ1-1	few
TGTGCCAGCAGTGCCTTAGCGGCAAACACCGGGGAGCTGTTTTTT	CASSALAANTGELFF	NA	TRBV6-1	TRBJ2-2	few
TGTGCCAGCAGTTTAATCCCCGTCTCTGGAAACACCATATATTTT	CASSLIPVSGNTIYF	NA	TRBV12-3/TRBV12-4	TRBJ1-3	few
TGTGCCAGCAGCCCGATTTGGGTGGGGGAGACCCAGTACTTC	CASSPIWVGETQYF	NA	TRBV11-2	TRBJ2-5	many
TGTGCCAGCAGTATGGACAGGGGGTCCAATGAGCAGTTCTTC	CASSMDRGSNEQFF	TRBD1	TRBV28	TRBJ2-1	NA
TGTGCCAGCAGTACCGGAGCGGGAGGGCTCAATGAGCAGTTCTTC	CASSTGAGGLNEQFF	TRBD2	TRBV27	TRBJ2-1	few
TGCAGTGCTAGAGTAAAACAGCGGAACACTGAAGCTTTCTTT	CSARVKQRNTEAFF	NA	TRBV20-1	TRBJ1-1	few
TGTGCCAGCAGTTCAGCGGGAGGTCCCTACGAGCAGTACTTC	CASSSAGGPYEQYF	TRBD2	TRBV28	TRBJ2-7	many
TGTGCCAGCAGCTTGAGGCGGGAGGGCCGTGAGACCCAGTACTTC	CASSLRREGRETQYF	TRBD2	TRBV7-9	TRBJ2-5	many
TGCGCCAGCAGCCAAGATTCTAGCACAGATACGCAGTATTTT	CASSQDSSTDTQYF	NA	TRBV4-3	TRBJ2-3	NA
TGTGCCAGCAGTTCCCTGCCGGGACAGGGGATTAATGAAAAACTGTTTTTT	CASSSLPGQGINEKLFF	TRBD1	TRBV28	TRBJ1-4	few
TGTGCCACCAGCTTCCCGGGACTAGCGGGAGGGCCAAAAAACATTCAGTACTTC	CATSFPGLAGGPKNIQYF	TRBD2	TRBV24-1	TRBJ2-4	NA
TGTGCCAGCAGTTTAGGGGCAGGGATGCAAGAGACCCAGTACTTC	CASSLGAGMQETQYF	NA	TRBV12-3/TRBV12-4	TRBJ2-5	NA
TGCGCCAGCAGCCAGATGTGGAAAAGAGAGGTTACAGATACGCAGTATTTT	CASSQMWKREVTDTQYF	NA	TRBV4-3	TRBJ2-3	NA
TGTGCCAGCAGTGCACAGGGGGCGAGGCAGCCCCAGCATTTT	CASSAQGARQPQHF	TRBD1	TRBV6-1	TRBJ1-5	few
TGTGCCAGCAGTTTGACAGGGCTCGTTTCAGATACGCAGTATTTT	CASSLTGLVSDTQYF	TRBD1	TRBV28	TRBJ2-3	many
TGTGCCACCAACGTATTGGGGAACACTGAAGCTTTCTTT	CATNVLGNTEAFF	NA	TRBV6-1	TRBJ1-1	NA
TGTGCCAGCAGCTCGCCGGGACTAGATCTACAACAGTACTTC	CASSSPGLDLQQYF	TRBD2	TRBV7-8	TRBJ2-7	NA
TGTGCCAGCAGCACCACGGGGTTTTATGGCTACACCTTC	CASSTTGFYGYTF	NA	TRBV14	TRBJ1-2	NA
TGTGCCAGCAGCTTGAAGGGACAGGGCCATGGCTACACCTTC	CASSLKGQGHGYTF	TRBD1	TRBV5-6	TRBJ1-2	few
TGTGCCAGCAGCTCCACTCGGGGCGCAGATACGCAGTATTTT	CASSSTRGADTQYF	NA	TRBV7-3	TRBJ2-3	many
TGTGCCAGCAGTACCAAACAGGGGCGGTGGGAGACCCAGTACTTC	CASSTKQGRWETQYF	TRBD1	TRBV28	TRBJ2-5	NA
TGTGCCAGCAGCTTAGACCCAGGGATGGGTGGCTACACCTTC	CASSLDPGMGGYTF	NA	TRBV7-9	TRBJ1-2	few
TGTGCCTGGAGGGGGGGCCCGGGCGAGCAGTACTTC	CAWRGGPGEQYF	NA	TRBV30	TRBJ2-7	NA
TGCGCCAGCAGCAAACAGGGTTGGACGAACGAGCAGTACTTC	CASSKQGWTNEQYF	NA	TRBV4-1	TRBJ2-7	NA
TGTGCCAGCAGCTTGGCACAGGGTCAGGCCTACACCTTC	CASSLAQGQAYTF	NA	TRBV7-2	TRBJ1-2	many
TGCAGTGCTAGAGTCCAGGCCGGGAGTGCAAGTACTGAAGCTTTCTTT	CSARVQAGSASTEAFF	NA	TRBV20-1	TRBJ1-1	many
TGTGCCAGCAGCCCTCGGGAATTACAAGAGACCCAGTACTTC	CASSPRELQETQYF	NA	TRBV3-1	TRBJ2-5	many
TGTGCCAGCAGTCTAGTCCAGACTAGCCCTTACAATGAGCAGTTCTTC	CASSLVQTSPYNEQFF	TRBD2	TRBV7-9	TRBJ2-1	few
TGTGCCAGCAGCTTTGACGGTAGCTATGGCTACACCTTC	CASSFDGSYGYTF	NA	TRBV5-5	TRBJ1-2	few
TGTGCCAGCGGTTTGACAGGGACCGGGGCCAACGTCCTGACTTTC	CASGLTGTGANVLTF	TRBD1	TRBV27	TRBJ2-6	NA
TGCGCCAGCAGCCGAAGCGGGGGCGGGCATGAAAAACTGTTTTTT	CASSRSGGGHEKLFF	NA	TRBV4-3	TRBJ1-4	NA
TGTGCCAGCAGCTCCATTAATGGGGGTCCCTACGAGCAGTACTTC	CASSSINGGPYEQYF	NA	TRBV28	TRBJ2-7	NA